The clone carrying this T cell receptor beta chain was recorded many times. This sample's time point: newly diagnosed GD, antithyroid drugs for less than 3 months. There was RNA extracted from PBMCs, and the TCR library was made from it. The data were taken from a study of regulatory T cells in long-lasting Graves disease. Arm-PCR with iRepertoire HTBI primers amplified the CDR3 regions for these TCR beta libraries. Via MiXCR, TCRdb re-called the multiplex PCR reads, giving one row per CDR3 protein. The sample has about 300,000 distinct CDR3 sequences; roughly 18% are singletons. Germline CDR1 reads KGHSH; CDR2 reads LQKENI. The CDR3 runs 18 residues. With 4 bases removed from V and 0 bases from J, the gap between germline ends came to 20 bases.

The sample was peripheral blood mononuclear cells (PBMCs), taken at new diagnosis, from a patient treated with antithyroid drugs. This chain links TRBV18 with TRBJ2-3; D unresolved. The receptor was isolated from a female donor with Graves disease. CDR3 loop: CASSHWAPVGPSTDTQYF. The CDR3, as DNA: TGTGCCAGCTCACACTGGGCCCCCGTTGGGCCAAGCACAGATACGCAGTATTTT.